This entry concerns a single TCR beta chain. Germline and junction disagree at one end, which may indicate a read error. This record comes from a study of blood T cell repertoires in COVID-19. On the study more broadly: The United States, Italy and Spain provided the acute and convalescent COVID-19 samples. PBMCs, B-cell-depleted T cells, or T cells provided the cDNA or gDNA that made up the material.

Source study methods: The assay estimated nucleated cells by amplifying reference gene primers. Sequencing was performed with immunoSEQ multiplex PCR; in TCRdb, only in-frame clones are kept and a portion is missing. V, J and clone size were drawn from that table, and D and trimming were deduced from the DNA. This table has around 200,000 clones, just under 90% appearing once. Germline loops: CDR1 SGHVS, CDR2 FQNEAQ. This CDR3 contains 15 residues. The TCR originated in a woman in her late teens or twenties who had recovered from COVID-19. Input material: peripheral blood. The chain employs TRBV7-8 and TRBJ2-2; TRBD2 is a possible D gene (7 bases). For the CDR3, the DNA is TGTGCCAACAGCTTGGGGGGGGCCACACCCGGGGAGCTGTTTTTT. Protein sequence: CANSLGGATPGELFF.